This T cell receptor beta chain was retrieved from a study of CD8 T cells in ankylosing spondylitis. As concerns this clonotype: Its target is unknown.

Findings and caveats of the study: There was a TCR beta motif, made of several highly homologous variants, that appeared characteristic of ankylosing spondylitis blood.

Germline assignment: CDR1 MNHEY and CDR2 SVGEGT. The CDR3 spans 15 residues. Trimming left V 5 bases short and J 1 base short, with 14 bases between. Each CDR3 protein is one row after TCRdb ran MiXCR on the 5' RACE reads. The data hold fewer than 500,000 distinct CDR3 sequences, with under 25% observed a single time. What was sequenced was blood, either unsorted or a sorted T cell fraction (not recorded which). The TCR was taken from a male donor with ankylosing spondylitis. The V and J genes are TRBV6-2 or TRBV6-3 and TRBJ1-2; D call uncertain. The CDR3 sequence is CASSRVKAGNYGYTF. For the CDR3, the DNA is TGTGCCAGCAGTCGAGTGAAGGCGGGTAACTATGGCTACACCTTC.